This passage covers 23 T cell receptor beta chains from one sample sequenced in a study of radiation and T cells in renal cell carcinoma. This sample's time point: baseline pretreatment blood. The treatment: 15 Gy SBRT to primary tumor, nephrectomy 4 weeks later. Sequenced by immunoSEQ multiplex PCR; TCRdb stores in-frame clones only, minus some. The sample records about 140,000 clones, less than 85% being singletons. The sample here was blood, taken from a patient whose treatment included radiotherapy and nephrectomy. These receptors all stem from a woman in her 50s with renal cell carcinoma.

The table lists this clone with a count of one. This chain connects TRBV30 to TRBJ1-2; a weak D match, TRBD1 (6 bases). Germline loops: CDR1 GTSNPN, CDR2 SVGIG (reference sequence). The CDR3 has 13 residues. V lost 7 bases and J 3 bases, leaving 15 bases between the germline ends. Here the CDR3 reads CAYRRGADYGYTF. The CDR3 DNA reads TGTGCCTACCGGAGGGGGGCGGACTATGGCTACACCTTC.

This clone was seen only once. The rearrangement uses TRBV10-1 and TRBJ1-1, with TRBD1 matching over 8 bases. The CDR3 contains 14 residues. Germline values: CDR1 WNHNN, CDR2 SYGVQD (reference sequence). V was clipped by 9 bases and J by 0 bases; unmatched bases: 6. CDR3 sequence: CASATDRVNTEAFF. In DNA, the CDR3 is TGCGCCAGTGCTACGGACAGGGTGAACACTGAAGCTTTCTTT.

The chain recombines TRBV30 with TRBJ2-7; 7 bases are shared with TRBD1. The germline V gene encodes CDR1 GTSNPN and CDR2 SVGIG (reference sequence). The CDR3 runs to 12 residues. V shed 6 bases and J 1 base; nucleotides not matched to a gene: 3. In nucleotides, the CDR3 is TGTGCCTGTAACAGGGGATCCTACGAGCAGTACTTC. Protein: CACNRGSYEQYF.

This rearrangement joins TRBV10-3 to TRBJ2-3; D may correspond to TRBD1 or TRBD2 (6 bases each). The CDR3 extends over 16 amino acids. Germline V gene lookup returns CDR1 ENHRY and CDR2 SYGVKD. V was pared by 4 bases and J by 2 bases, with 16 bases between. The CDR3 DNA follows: TGTGCCATCAGTGGGGGAGAGGGGGGAATCACAGATACGCAGTATTTT. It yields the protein CAISGGEGGITDTQYF.

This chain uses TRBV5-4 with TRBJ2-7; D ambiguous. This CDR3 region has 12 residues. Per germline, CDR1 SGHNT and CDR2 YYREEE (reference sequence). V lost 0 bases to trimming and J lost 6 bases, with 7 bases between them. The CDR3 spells CASSLDESEQYF. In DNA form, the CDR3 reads TGTGCCAGCAGCTTGGATGAAAGCGAGCAGTACTTC.

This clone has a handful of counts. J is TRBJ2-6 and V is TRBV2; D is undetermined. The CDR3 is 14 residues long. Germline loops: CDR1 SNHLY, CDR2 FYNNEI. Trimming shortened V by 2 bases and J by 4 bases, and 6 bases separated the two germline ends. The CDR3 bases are TGTGCCAGCAGTGAACAATCAGGGGCCAACGTCCTGACTTTC. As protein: CASSEQSGANVLTF.

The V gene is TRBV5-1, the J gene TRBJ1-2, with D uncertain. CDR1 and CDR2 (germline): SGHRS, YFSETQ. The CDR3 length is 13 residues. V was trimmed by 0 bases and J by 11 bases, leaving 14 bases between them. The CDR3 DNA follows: TGCGCCAGCAGCTTGGCCTCGCAGACTGATTACACCTTC. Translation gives CASSLASQTDYTF.

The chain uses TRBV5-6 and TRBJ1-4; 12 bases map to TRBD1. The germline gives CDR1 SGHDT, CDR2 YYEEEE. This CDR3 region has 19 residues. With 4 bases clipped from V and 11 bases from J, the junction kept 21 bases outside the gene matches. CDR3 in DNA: TGTGCCAGCAGCCACAATCTCGGGACAGGGGGCTTTACGGAGGGGAAACTGTTTTTT. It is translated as CASSHNLGTGGFTEGKLFF. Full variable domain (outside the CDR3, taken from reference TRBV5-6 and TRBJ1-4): DAGVTQSPTHLIKTRGQQVTLRCSPKSGHDTVSWYQQALGQGPQFIFQYYEEEERQRGNFPDRFSGHQFPNYSSELNVNALLLGDSALYLCASSHNLGTGGFTEGKLFFGSGTQLSVL.

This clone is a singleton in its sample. CDR3 DNA: TGTGCCAGCAGCGGGACTAGCGGGAGTTCCTTCACAGATACGCAGTATTTT. As protein: CASSGTSGSSFTDTQYF. V usage is TRBV4-2 and J usage is TRBJ2-3; 14 bases are shared with TRBD2. Germline V gene sequence: CDR1 LGHNA, CDR2 YNFKEQ. V was clipped by 5 bases and J by 2 bases; unmatched bases: 6. This CDR3 is 17 amino acids long.

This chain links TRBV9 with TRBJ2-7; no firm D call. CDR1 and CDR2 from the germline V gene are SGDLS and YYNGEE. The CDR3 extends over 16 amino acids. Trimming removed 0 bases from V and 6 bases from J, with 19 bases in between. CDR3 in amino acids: CASSVVGEGKVAEQYF. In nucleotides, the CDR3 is TGTGCCAGCAGCGTAGTAGGTGAAGGAAAGGTTGCCGAGCAGTACTTC.

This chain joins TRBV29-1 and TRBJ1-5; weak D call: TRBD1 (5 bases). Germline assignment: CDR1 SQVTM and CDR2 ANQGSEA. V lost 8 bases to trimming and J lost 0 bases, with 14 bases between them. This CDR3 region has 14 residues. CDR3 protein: CSLRTKYSNQPQHF. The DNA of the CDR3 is TGCAGCCTCCGGACAAAATATAGCAATCAGCCCCAGCATTTT.

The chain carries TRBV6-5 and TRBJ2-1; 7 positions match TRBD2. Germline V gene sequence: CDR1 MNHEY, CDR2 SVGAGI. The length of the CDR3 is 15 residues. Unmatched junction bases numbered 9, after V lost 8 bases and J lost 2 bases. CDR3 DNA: TGTGCCAGCTCCCGGTGGAGCGGGACCTACAATGAGCAGTTCTTC. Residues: CASSRWSGTYNEQFF.

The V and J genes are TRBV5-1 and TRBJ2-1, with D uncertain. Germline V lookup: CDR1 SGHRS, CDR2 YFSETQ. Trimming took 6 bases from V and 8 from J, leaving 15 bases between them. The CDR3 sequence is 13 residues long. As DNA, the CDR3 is TGCGCCAGCACCGAGACCTCAGCTTATGAGCAGTTCTTC. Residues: CASTETSAYEQFF.

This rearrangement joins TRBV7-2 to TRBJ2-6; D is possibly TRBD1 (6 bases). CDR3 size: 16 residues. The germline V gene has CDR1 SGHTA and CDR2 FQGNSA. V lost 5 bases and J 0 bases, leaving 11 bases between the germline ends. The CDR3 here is CASSRDTISGANVLTF. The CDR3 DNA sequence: TGTGCCAGCAGCCGGGACACCATCTCTGGGGCCAACGTCCTGACTTTC.

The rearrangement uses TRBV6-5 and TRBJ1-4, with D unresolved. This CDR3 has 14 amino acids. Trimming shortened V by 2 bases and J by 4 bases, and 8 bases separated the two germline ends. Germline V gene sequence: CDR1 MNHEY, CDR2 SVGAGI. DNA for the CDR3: TGTGCCAGCAGTTACGGTCATCTTAATGAAAAACTGTTTTTT. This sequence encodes CASSYGHLNEKLFF.

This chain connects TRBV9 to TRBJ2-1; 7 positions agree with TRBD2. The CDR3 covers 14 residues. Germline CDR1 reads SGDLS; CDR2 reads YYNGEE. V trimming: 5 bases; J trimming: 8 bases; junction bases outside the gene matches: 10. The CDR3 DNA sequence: TGTGCCAGCAGTTCTCTGGCGGGAGAGGATGAGCAGTTCTTC. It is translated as CASSSLAGEDEQFF.

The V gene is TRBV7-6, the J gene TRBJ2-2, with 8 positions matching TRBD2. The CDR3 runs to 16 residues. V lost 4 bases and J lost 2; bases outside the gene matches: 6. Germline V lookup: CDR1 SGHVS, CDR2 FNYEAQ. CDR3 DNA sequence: TGTGCCAGCAGCTCATTAGCGGGGTCAAACACCGGGGAGCTGTTTTTT. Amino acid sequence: CASSSLAGSNTGELFF.

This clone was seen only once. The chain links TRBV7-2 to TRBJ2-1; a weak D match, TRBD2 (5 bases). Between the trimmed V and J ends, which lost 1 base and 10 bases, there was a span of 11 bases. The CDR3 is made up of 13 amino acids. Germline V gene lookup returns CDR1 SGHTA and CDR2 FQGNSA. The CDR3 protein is CASSLGRGREQFF. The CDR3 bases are TGTGCCAGCAGCTTAGGGCGCGGGCGGGAGCAGTTCTTC.

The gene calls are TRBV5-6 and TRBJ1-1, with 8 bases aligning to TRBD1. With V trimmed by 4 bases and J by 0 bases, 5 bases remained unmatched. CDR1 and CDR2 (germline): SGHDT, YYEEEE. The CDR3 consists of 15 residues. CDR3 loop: CASSGGTGMNTEAFF. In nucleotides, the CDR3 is TGTGCCAGCAGCGGGGGGACAGGAATGAACACTGAAGCTTTCTTT.

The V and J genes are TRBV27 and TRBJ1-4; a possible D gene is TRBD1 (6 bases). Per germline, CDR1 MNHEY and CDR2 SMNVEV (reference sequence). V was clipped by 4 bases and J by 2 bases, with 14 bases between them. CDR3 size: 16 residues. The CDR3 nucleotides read TGTGCCAGCAGTTCAACAACAGGGTGGACTAATGAAAAACTGTTTTTT. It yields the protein CASSSTTGWTNEKLFF.

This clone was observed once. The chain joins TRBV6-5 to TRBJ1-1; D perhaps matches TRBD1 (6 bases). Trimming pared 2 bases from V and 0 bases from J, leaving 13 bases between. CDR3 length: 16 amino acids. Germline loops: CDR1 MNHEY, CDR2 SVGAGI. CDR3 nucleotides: TGTGCCAGCAGTTACAGGCCAGGGGCTATGAACACTGAAGCTTTCTTT. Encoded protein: CASSYRPGAMNTEAFF.

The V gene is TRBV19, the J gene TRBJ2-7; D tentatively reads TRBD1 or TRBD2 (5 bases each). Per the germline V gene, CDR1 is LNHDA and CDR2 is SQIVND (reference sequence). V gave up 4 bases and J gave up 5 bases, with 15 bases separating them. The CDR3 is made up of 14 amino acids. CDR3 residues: CASSKGPQSDEQYF. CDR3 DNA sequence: TGTGCCAGTAGTAAGGGACCACAAAGCGACGAGCAGTACTTC.

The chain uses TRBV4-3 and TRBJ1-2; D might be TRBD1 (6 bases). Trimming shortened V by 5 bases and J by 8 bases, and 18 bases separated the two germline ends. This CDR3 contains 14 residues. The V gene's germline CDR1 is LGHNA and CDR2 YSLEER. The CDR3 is CASSTSLGGEGYTF. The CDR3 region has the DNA TGCGCCAGCAGCACCTCATTGGGGGGCGAAGGCTACACCTTC.